This TCR beta chain was sequenced during a study of T cell repertoires in cytomegalovirus infection. Looking at the study overall: Selection of CMV epitopes for the study included recently identified HLA-C-restricted and well-studied HLA-B-restricted ones.

On this clonotype itself: Its antigen is unknown.

From germline, CDR1 is SGHNT and CDR2 YYREEE (reference sequence). The CDR3 has 15 residues. V dropped 3 bases and J dropped 1 base, with 10 bases sitting between them. TCRdb used MiXCR to reprocess the reads, holding one entry per CDR3 protein. Of hundreds of thousands of distinct CDR3 sequences listed, 30% to 40% are singletons. The origin of this receptor is a human donor in good health (CMV status not recorded). Some clones in this sample may be carry-over from other donors' samples. The sequencing used cultured CD8+ T cells from PBMCs, collected from culture after CMV antigen stimulation. The chain uses TRBV5-4 and TRBJ2-2, with a possible D match to TRBD1 (5 bases). CDR3 in amino acids: CASSSGHVNTGELFF. Written as DNA, the CDR3 is TGTGCCAGCAGCTCCGGACACGTGAACACCGGGGAGCTGTTTTTT.